Listed here is a single TCR beta chain. Its matching antigen is unknown. Authors' data handling: Filtering differed for immunoSEQ, which gave only junction sequences without quality scores. Some clones are missing from TCRdb's copy, which holds only in-frame ones; the method was immunoSEQ multiplex PCR. For V, J and clone size, that table is used; D and trimming come from the DNA. Here the sample spans 2,500,000 or so clones, over 85% being singletons. The sample belongs to a study of shared clonotypes between healthy human individuals. Study results and limitations: Larger estimated richness was generally recorded for naive subsets relative to memory subsets.

This CDR3 contains 15 residues. The V and J ends lost 0 bases and 6 bases, in that order; junction bases with no gene match: 6. Germline values: CDR1 WSHSY, CDR2 SAAADI. The gene calls are TRBV10-2 and TRBJ2-7, with 9 bases identical to TRBD1. The TCR was taken from a man aged 18 to 30 in good health. Some clones in this sample may be carry-over from other donors' samples. Source material: naive CD4+ T cells from PBMCs. The subset here: CD45RA+ positively selected. The chain's CDR3 is CASSESWTGDGEQYF. DNA for the CDR3: TGCGCCAGCAGTGAGTCCTGGACAGGGGATGGCGAGCAGTACTTC.